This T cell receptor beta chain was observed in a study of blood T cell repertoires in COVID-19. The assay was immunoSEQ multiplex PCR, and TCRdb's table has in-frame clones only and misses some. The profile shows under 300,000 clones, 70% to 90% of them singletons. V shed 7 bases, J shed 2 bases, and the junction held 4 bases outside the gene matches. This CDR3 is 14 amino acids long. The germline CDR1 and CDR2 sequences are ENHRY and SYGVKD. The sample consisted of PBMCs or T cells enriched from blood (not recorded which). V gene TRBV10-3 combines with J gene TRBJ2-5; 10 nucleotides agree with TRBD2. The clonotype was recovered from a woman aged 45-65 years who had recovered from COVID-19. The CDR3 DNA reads TGTGCCATCAACGAGCGGGAGGGACAAGAGACCCAGTACTTC. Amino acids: CAINEREGQETQYF.